A single sample gave rise to the 30 T cell receptor beta chains below, sequenced in a study of a mutant IDH1 vaccine in newly diagnosed glioma. Their antigen targets remain unknown. Clones were sequenced by immunoSEQ multiplex PCR, and TCRdb holds only the in-frame ones, with some missing. The data hold tens of thousands of clones, with roughly 80% observed a single time. Time point specified: week 47, end of study. Mutant IDH1 20-mer peptide, at 300 ug, made up each vaccine dose, with topical imiquimod. Specimen: PBMCs, collected from a glioma patient whose treatment included an IDH1 peptide vaccine. Receptors originate from a woman aged 30 to 39 with glioma. Some clones in this sample may be carry-over from other donors' samples.

The V call is TRBV10-2, the J call TRBJ2-1, with unresolved D. Per the germline V gene, CDR1 is WSHSY and CDR2 is SAAADI. The V and J ends lost 7 bases and 6 bases respectively, with 13 bases between them. The CDR3 totals 13 residues. CDR3 sequence (DNA): TGCGCCAGCACTGAAACGTGGGGCAATGAGCAGTTCTTC. Its protein product is CASTETWGNEQFF.

The chain employs TRBV4-1 and TRBJ1-2, with 9 bases matching TRBD1. The CDR3 is 14 residues long. Looked up from germline, CDR1 is MGHRA and CDR2 is YSYEKL. After removal of 2 bases from V and 6 bases from J, the junction contained 4 bases not matched to a gene. Here the CDR3 DNA reads TGCGCCAGCAGCCAACCGGGACAGGGAAATGGCTACACCTTC. This translates into CASSQPGQGNGYTF.

The chain employs TRBV29-1 and TRBJ2-5, with D possibly matching TRBD2 (6 bases). In germline, CDR1 is SQVTM, CDR2 ANQGSEA. V was clipped by 4 bases and J by 4 bases, with 13 bases between them. This CDR3 comprises 13 residues. The CDR3 region has the DNA TGCAGCGTTGGCGGCGGGAACGGAGAGACCCAGTACTTC. Translated, it gives CSVGGGNGETQYF.

The CDR3 coding sequence is TGTGCCAGCAGTTTACTCCGGGACAGGGTAACGGACACTGAAGCTTTCTTT. Residues: CASSLLRDRVTDTEAFF. V and J are TRBV27 and TRBJ1-1; 9 bases agree with TRBD1. The CDR3 sequence is 17 residues long. V was pared by 2 bases and J by 3 bases, with 10 bases of the junction left unmatched. Germline V CDR1 and CDR2: MNHEY, SMNVEV (reference sequence).

V usage is TRBV14 and J usage is TRBJ2-1; the match to TRBD2 covers 12 bases. V lost 0 bases, J lost 6 bases, and 9 bases stayed unmatched. Germline V gene sequence: CDR1 SGHDN, CDR2 FVKESK. The CDR3 spans 18 residues. CDR3 in amino acids: CASSQELAGGRRGNEQFF. The CDR3 bases are TGTGCCAGCAGCCAAGAACTAGCGGGAGGAAGGCGCGGCAATGAGCAGTTCTTC.

This sequence joins TRBV11-2 and TRBJ1-1; 7 bases fit TRBD1. With 5 bases clipped from V and 3 bases from J, the junction kept 0 bases outside the gene matches. Germline CDR1 is SGHAT and CDR2 is FQNNGV. The CDR3 runs to 12 residues. As DNA, the CDR3 is TGTGCCAGCAGCCAGGGGGACACTGAAGCTTTCTTT. Translating gives CASSQGDTEAFF. The whole variable domain, remainder taken from reference TRBV11-2 and TRBJ1-1, is EAGVAQSPRYKIIEKRQSVAFWCNPISGHATLYWYQQILGQGPKLLIQFQNNGVVDDSQLPKDRFSAERLKGVDSTLKIQPAKLEDSAVYLCASSQGDTEAFFGQGTRLTVV.

The chain is built from TRBV9 and TRBJ2-1, with 8 positions matching TRBD2. The CDR3 has 16 amino acids. CDR1 and CDR2 from the germline V gene are SGDLS and YYNGEE. V shed 3 bases, J shed 7 bases, and the junction held 12 bases outside the gene matches. CDR3 in amino acids: CASSGEGTRNVNEQFF. The CDR3 DNA reads as TGTGCCAGCAGCGGGGAGGGGACTAGAAATGTAAATGAGCAGTTCTTC.

The chain recombines TRBV19 with TRBJ1-1, with unresolved D. Trimming stripped 3 bases from V and 3 bases from J, with 14 bases between. CDR1 LNHDA and CDR2 SQIVND come from the germline V gene (reference sequence). The CDR3 is 15 amino acids. The CDR3 region is CASSMVGMEDTEAFF. The CDR3 DNA reads TGTGCCAGTAGTATGGTCGGGATGGAGGACACTGAAGCTTTCTTT.

The chain is built from TRBV28 and TRBJ2-7; D not certain. V lost 5 bases to trimming and J lost 3 bases, with 5 bases between them. This CDR3 has 11 amino acids. The germline gives CDR1 MDHEN, CDR2 SYDVKM. For the CDR3, the DNA is TGTGCCAGCAGTCCAAACTACGAGCAGTACTTC. This translates into CASSPNYEQYF.

The chain has TRBV2 and TRBJ1-3; tentatively, D is TRBD1 (5 bases). The CDR3 loop spans 15 amino acids. CDR1 and CDR2 (germline): SNHLY, FYNNEI. Trimming stripped 4 bases from V and 3 bases from J, with 13 bases between. The CDR3 nucleotides are TGTGCCAGCAGTGCCCAGGGTTTAGATGGAAACACCATATATTTT. It encodes CASSAQGLDGNTIYF.

The chain links TRBV2 to TRBJ2-7, with TRBD2 identical over 7 bases. CDR3 size: 17 residues. Germline lookup yields CDR1 SNHLY and CDR2 FYNNEI. Germline trimming cut 6 bases from V and 4 bases from J; bases unmatched to any gene: 18. The CDR3 loop reads CASRNLTSRRGTYEQYF. The CDR3 DNA reads as TGTGCCAGCAGGAATTTGACTAGCCGAAGGGGTACGTACGAGCAGTACTTC. Supplemented by reference TRBV2 and TRBJ2-7, the full variable domain reads EPEVTQTPSHQVTQMGQEVILRCVPISNHLYFYWYRQILGQKVEFLVSFYNNEISEKSEIFDDQFSVERPDGSNFTLKIRSTKLEDSAMYFCASRNLTSRRGTYEQYFGPGTRLTVT.

The chain carries TRBV4-1 and TRBJ2-6; D is undetermined. This CDR3 comprises 13 residues. Germline V gene data show CDR1 as MGHRA and CDR2 as YSYEKL. Trimming removed 4 bases at V and 4 bases at J, with 5 bases between. As DNA, the CDR3 is TGCGCCAGCAGCCGCGGCGGGGCCAACGTCCTGACTTTC. Amino acid sequence: CASSRGGANVLTF.

The rearrangement joins TRBV6-1 to TRBJ1-5, with 7 bases lining up with TRBD1. V trimming: 2 bases; J trimming: 1 base; junction bases outside the gene matches: 20. The V gene's germline CDR1 is MNHNS and CDR2 SASEGT. This CDR3 region has 21 residues. CDR3 DNA: TGTGCCAGCAGTGAATCGTTGGTAGGGACAGTTAATAAAATCAGCAATCAGCCCCAGCATTTT. Amino acids: CASSESLVGTVNKISNQPQHF.

The V gene is TRBV5-1, the J gene TRBJ2-5; D possibly corresponds to TRBD2 (6 bases). CDR1 and CDR2 from the germline V gene are SGHRS and YFSETQ. CDR3 length: 13 residues. With 0 bases removed from V and 5 bases from J, the gap between germline ends came to 8 bases. The CDR3 region is CASSLVEGETQYF. As DNA, the CDR3 is TGCGCCAGCAGCTTGGTGGAGGGCGAGACCCAGTACTTC.

The chain carries TRBV30 and TRBJ2-7; TRBD1 matches 10 bases. Per the germline V gene, CDR1 is GTSNPN and CDR2 is SVGIG (reference sequence). V lost 1 base, J lost 4 bases, and 4 bases stayed unmatched. The CDR3 runs 14 residues. The CDR3 protein is CAWSAGTGVYEQYF. Here the CDR3 DNA reads TGTGCCTGGAGTGCCGGGACAGGGGTGTACGAGCAGTACTTC.

The genes are TRBV7-8 and TRBJ2-5; the match to TRBD1 covers 7 bases. Trimming at V came to 4 bases and at J to 2 bases, leaving 4 bases not matched to a gene. The CDR3 runs to 14 residues. Per the germline V gene, CDR1 is SGHVS and CDR2 is FQNEAQ. The CDR3 nucleotides read TGTGCCAGCAGCTCAGGGACAGCTCAAGAGACCCAGTACTTC. Encoded protein: CASSSGTAQETQYF.

The chain couples TRBV27 to TRBJ1-1, with D maybe TRBD1 (5 bases). Per germline, CDR1 MNHEY and CDR2 SMNVEV (reference sequence). V lost 6 bases and J lost 11, with 19 bases in between. There are 13 residues in the CDR3. The CDR3 nucleotides are TGTGCCAGCAGATCCTACCAACCCAGGGCGGCTTTCTTT. Amino acids: CASRSYQPRAAFF.

The rearrangement links TRBV14 to TRBJ1-1; D gene unclear. Trimming cost V 1 base and J 9 bases, with 12 bases left between them. The CDR3 is 13 amino acids. From germline, CDR1 is SGHDN and CDR2 FVKESK. The CDR3 DNA is TGTGCCAGCAGCCAAGGGGCAGGACTTCAAGCTTTCTTT. Amino acid sequence: CASSQGAGLQAFF.

This clone appeared once. The chain employs TRBV30 and TRBJ1-3; the D gene is possibly TRBD1 (5 bases). CDR3 size: 14 residues. The V and J ends lost 4 bases and 0 bases respectively, with 10 bases between them. CDR1 GTSNPN and CDR2 SVGIG come from the germline V gene (reference sequence). The CDR3 DNA is TGTGCCTGGAACCAGGACACCTCTGGAAACACCATATATTTT. Translating gives CAWNQDTSGNTIYF. Full variable domain (missing parts from reference TRBV30 and TRBJ1-3): SQTIHQWPATLVQPVGSPLSLECTVEGTSNPNLYWYRQAAGRGLQLLFYSVGIGQISSEVPQNLSASRPQDRQFILSSKKLLLSDSGFYLCAWNQDTSGNTIYFGEGSWLTVV.

The gene calls are TRBV6-6 and TRBJ1-5; perhaps TRBD1 as D (5 bases). V was shortened by 6 bases and J by 5 bases, with 5 bases between the two germline ends. Germline lookup yields CDR1 MNHNY and CDR2 SVGAGI (reference sequence). This CDR3 spans 11 amino acids. The CDR3 region is CASRGDQPQHF. CDR3 DNA: TGTGCCAGCAGGGGGGATCAGCCCCAGCATTTT.

This clone has only one observation. The chain links TRBV2 to TRBJ1-2; TRBD1 is a possible D gene (6 bases). Deletions cut 3 bases from V and 6 bases from J, with 14 bases between. Germline lookup yields CDR1 SNHLY and CDR2 FYNNEI. The CDR3 is made up of 14 amino acids. CDR3 in amino acids: CASSEVGRGDGYTF. DNA for the CDR3: TGTGCCAGCAGTGAGGTGGGAAGGGGGGATGGCTACACCTTC.

The chain is built from TRBV5-1 and TRBJ2-7, with 9 bases identical to TRBD2. The CDR3 has 19 amino acids. Germline CDR1 reads SGHRS; CDR2 reads YFSETQ. The ends lost 4 bases at V and 3 bases at J; junction bases unmatched: 20. This CDR3 reads CASSPLLAGLRAANYEQYF. The CDR3, as DNA: TGCGCCAGCAGCCCTCTACTAGCGGGCCTGAGGGCAGCCAACTACGAGCAGTACTTC.

V is TRBV5-4 and J is TRBJ2-7; no firm D call. Trimming left V 5 bases short and J 3 bases short, with 12 bases between. Germline CDR1 is SGHNT and CDR2 is YYREEE (reference sequence). The length of the CDR3 is 13 residues. CDR3 DNA sequence: TGTGCCAGCAGTTCGCCGTCCAGCTACGAGCAGTACTTC. It translates to CASSSPSSYEQYF.

This sequence joins TRBV7-8 and TRBJ2-7; the match to TRBD2 covers 9 bases. This CDR3 is built from 21 residues. V was pared by 5 bases and J by 2 bases, with 25 bases of the junction left unmatched. In germline, CDR1 is SGHVS, CDR2 FQNEAQ. CDR3 in DNA: TGTGCCAGCAGCCCGCTAACGGGGGATGACTCTAGCGGGACACATCCCTACGAGCAGTACTTC. Protein product: CASSPLTGDDSSGTHPYEQYF.

This rearrangement joins TRBV29-1 to TRBJ2-7; D is unresolved. Trimming took 3 bases from V and 3 from J, leaving 9 bases between them. Per the germline V gene, CDR1 is SQVTM and CDR2 is ANQGSEA. The CDR3 covers 12 residues. CDR3 DNA: TGCAGCGTTGAGTTAAGGGACTACGAGCAGTACTTC. Protein: CSVELRDYEQYF.

This clone has just a few counts. The J gene is TRBJ1-2, the V gene TRBV4-2; TRBD1 is a possible D gene (5 bases). Trimming cost V 0 bases and J 4 bases, with 12 bases left between them. The CDR3 contains 15 residues. The germline gives CDR1 LGHNA, CDR2 YNFKEQ. The CDR3 DNA sequence: TGTGCCAGCAGCCAAGAGGCCCCGGGGGGCTATGGCTACACCTTC. Residues: CASSQEAPGGYGYTF.

The chain combines TRBV15 with TRBJ2-3; 9 bases agree with TRBD2. CDR3 size: 18 residues. Germline V gene sequence: CDR1 LNHNV, CDR2 YYDKDF (reference sequence). The junction had 10 bases not matched to a gene; V was cut back by 1 base and J by 2 bases. Here the CDR3 reads CATSRVWASGTLTDTQYF. The CDR3 DNA is TGTGCCACCAGCAGAGTCTGGGCTAGCGGGACCCTCACAGATACGCAGTATTTT.

This clone was observed once. The rearrangement joins TRBV6-1 to TRBJ1-4, with TRBD1 as a possible D gene (5 bases). CDR1 is MNHNS and CDR2 is SASEGT in the germline V gene. V lost 6 bases and J lost 2, with 10 bases in between. The CDR3 spans 14 residues. The CDR3 sequence is CASRRGLTNEKLFF. CDR3 in DNA: TGTGCCAGCAGAAGGGGACTTACTAATGAAAAACTGTTTTTT.

The chain joins TRBV20-1 to TRBJ1-1; no clear D. Germline loops: CDR1 DFQATT, CDR2 SNEGSKA (reference sequence). V was cut by 3 bases and J by 2 bases, with 4 bases left in between. The CDR3 contains 11 residues. In nucleotides, the CDR3 is TGCAGTGCTAGGGTCAACACTGAAGCTTTCTTT. This codes for CSARVNTEAFF.

The genes are TRBV28 and TRBJ1-1, with TRBD1 as a possible D gene (5 bases). Germline V CDR1 and CDR2: MDHEN, SYDVKM. V lost 4 bases to trimming and J lost 6 bases, with 18 bases between them. The CDR3 covers 15 residues. The CDR3 DNA sequence: TGTGCCAGCAGTTCCCTCTCAGGGAATAGGCCTGAAGCTTTCTTT. This translates into CASSSLSGNRPEAFF. Together with reference TRBV28 and TRBJ1-1, the CDR3 gives the full variable domain: DVKVTQSSRYLVKRTGEKVFLECVQDMDHENMFWYRQDPGLGLRLIYFSYDVKMKEKGDIPEGYSVSREKKERFSLILESASTNQTSMYLCASSSLSGNRPEAFFGQGTRLTVV.